One T cell receptor (beta chain) is described in this entry. These data originate in a study of blood T cell repertoires in COVID-19. On the study more broadly: Acute and convalescent COVID-19 samples came from the United States, Italy and Spain. PBMCs, B-cell-depleted T cells, or T cells provided the cDNA or gDNA that made up the material.

This CDR3 region has 14 residues. V lost 6 bases and J lost 4, with 13 bases in between. Germline values: CDR1 MDHEN, CDR2 SYDVKM. In the study's own analysis: The assay estimated nucleated cells by amplifying reference gene primers. Clones were read by immunoSEQ multiplex PCR, and TCRdb kept only the in-frame ones, dropping some. V and J calls and clone size come straight from that table; D and trimming were deduced from the DNA. The data show about 140,000 clones, with about four fifths seen just once and roughly 1.5% held by the top ten. Sequencing was done on a sample of peripheral blood. This chain connects TRBV28 to TRBJ1-5; no clear D gene. This TCR derives from a human donor in a cohort sampled during active COVID-19. As DNA, the CDR3 is TGTGCCAGCAGCCCCCTTGGGGAGAATCAGCCCCAGCATTTT. Protein: CASSPLGENQPQHF.